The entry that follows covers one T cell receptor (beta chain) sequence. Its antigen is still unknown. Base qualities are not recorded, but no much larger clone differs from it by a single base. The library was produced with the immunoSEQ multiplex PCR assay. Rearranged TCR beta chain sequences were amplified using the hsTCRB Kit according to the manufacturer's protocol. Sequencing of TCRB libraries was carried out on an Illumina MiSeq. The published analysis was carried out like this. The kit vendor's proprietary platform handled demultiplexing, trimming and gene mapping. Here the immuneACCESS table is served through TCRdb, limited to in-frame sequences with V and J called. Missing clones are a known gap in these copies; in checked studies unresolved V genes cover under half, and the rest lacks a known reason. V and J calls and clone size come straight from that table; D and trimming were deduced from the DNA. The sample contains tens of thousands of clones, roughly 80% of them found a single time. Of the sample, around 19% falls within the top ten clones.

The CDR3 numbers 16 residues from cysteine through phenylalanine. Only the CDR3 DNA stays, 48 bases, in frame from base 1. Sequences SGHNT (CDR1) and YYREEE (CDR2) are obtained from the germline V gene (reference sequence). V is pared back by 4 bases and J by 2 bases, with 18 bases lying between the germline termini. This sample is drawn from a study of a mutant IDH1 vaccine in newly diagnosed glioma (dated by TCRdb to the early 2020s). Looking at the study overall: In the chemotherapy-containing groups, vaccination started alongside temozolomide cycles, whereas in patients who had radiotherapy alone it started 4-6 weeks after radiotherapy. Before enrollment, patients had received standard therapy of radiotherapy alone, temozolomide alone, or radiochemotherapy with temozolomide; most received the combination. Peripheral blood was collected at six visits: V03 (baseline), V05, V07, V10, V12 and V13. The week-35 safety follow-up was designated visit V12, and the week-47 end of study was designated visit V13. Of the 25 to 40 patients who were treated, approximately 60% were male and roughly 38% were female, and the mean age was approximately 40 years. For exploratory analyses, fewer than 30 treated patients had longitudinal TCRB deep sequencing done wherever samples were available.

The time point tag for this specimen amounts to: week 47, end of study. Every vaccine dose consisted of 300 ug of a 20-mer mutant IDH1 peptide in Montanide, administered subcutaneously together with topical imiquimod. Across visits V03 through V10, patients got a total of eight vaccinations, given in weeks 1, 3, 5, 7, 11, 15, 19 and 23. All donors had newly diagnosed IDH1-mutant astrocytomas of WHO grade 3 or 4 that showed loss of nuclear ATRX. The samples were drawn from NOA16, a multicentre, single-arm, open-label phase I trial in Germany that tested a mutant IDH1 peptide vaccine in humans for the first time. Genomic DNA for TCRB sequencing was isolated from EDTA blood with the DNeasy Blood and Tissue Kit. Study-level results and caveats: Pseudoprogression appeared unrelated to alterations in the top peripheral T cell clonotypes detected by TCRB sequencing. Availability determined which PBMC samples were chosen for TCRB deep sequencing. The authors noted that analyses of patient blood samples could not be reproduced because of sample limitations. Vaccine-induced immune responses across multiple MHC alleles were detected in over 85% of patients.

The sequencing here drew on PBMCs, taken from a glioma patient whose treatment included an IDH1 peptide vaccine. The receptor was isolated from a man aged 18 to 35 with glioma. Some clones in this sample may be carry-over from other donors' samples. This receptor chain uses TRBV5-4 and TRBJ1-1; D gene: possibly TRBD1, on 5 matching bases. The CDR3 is CASSRPPGHSNTEAFF. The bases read TGTGCCAGCAGCCGTCCACCTGGACACTCTAACACTGAAGCTTTCTTT.